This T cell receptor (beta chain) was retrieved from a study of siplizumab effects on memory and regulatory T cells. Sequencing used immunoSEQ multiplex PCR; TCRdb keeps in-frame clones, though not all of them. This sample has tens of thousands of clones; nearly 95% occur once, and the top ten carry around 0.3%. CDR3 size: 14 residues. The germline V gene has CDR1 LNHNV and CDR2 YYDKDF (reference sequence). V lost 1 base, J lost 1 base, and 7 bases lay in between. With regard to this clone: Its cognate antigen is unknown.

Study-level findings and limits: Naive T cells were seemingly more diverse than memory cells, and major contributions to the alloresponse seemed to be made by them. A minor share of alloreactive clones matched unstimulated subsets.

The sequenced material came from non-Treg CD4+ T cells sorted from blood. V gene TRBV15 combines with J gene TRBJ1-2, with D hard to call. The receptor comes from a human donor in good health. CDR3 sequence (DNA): TGTGCCACCAGCAGAGGAACACTTAACTATGGCTACACCTTC. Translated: CATSRGTLNYGYTF.